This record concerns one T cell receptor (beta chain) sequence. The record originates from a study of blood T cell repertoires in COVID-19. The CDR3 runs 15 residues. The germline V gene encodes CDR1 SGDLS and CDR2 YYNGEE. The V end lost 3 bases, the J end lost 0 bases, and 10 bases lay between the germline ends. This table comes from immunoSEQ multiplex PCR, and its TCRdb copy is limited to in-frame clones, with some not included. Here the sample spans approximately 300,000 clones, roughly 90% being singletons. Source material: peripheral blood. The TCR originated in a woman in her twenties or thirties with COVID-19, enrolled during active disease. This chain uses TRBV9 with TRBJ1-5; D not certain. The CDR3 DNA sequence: TGTGCCAGCAGCGATCGGGGAGATAGCAATCAGCCCCAGCATTTT. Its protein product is CASSDRGDSNQPQHF. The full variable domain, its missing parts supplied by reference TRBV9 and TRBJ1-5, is DSGVTQTPKHLITATGQRVTLRCSPRSGDLSVYWYQQSLDQGLQFLIQYYNGEERAKGNILERFSAQQFPDLHSELNLSSLELGDSALYFCASSDRGDSNQPQHFGDGTRLSIL.